What follows are 13 T cell receptor beta chains derived from one specimen sequenced in a study of CD8 T cells in ankylosing spondylitis. Findings and limits, study-wide: In ankylosing spondylitis blood, a motif of about eight highly homologous TCR beta variants appeared characteristic.

Their cognate antigens are unknown. TCRdb itself ran the 5' RACE reads through MiXCR, one entry per CDR3 protein. The table has roughly 350,000 distinct CDR3 sequences, roughly 8% seen once. Sequencing was carried out using blood, either unsorted or a sorted T cell fraction (not recorded which). These receptors originate from a male donor with ankylosing spondylitis.

This clonotype was seen only a few times. The genes are TRBV20-1 and TRBJ1-2; TRBD1 might be the D (6 bases). V was trimmed by 0 bases and J by 7 bases, leaving 12 bases between them. The CDR3 loop spans 13 amino acids. CDR1 is DFQATT, CDR2 SNEGSKA, per germline (reference sequence). The CDR3 nucleotides are TGCAGTGCTAGAGAGGTGGGGGCGCCTGGCTACACCTTC. This sequence encodes CSAREVGAPGYTF.

This clonotype turned up a few times. J is TRBJ2-7 and V is TRBV20-1, with unresolved D. Between the trimmed V and J ends, which lost 3 bases and 3 bases, there was a span of 18 bases. The length of the CDR3 is 15 residues. Germline V CDR1 and CDR2: DFQATT, SNEGSKA (reference sequence). The CDR3 reads CSARRLTADFYEQYF. The CDR3 DNA reads as TGCAGTGCTAGGCGACTTACGGCCGATTTCTACGAGCAGTACTTC.

The rearrangement links TRBV2 to TRBJ2-7, with 13 bases identical to TRBD2. This CDR3 contains 19 residues. Germline loops: CDR1 SNHLY, CDR2 FYNNEI. V trimming: 4 bases; J trimming: 1 base; junction bases outside the gene matches: 13. The CDR3 region has the DNA TGTGCCAGCAGTGTGCCGGACAGGGGACTAGCGGGAACATCCTACGAGCAGTACTTC. It encodes CASSVPDRGLAGTSYEQYF.

The rearrangement links TRBV7-2 to TRBJ1-2, with TRBD1 as a possible D gene (6 bases). Germline assignment: CDR1 SGHTA and CDR2 FQGNSA. The CDR3 is made up of 15 amino acids. V was cut by 5 bases and J by 2 bases, with 15 bases left in between. The CDR3 spells CASSLHLRGNYGYTF. The DNA of the CDR3 is TGTGCCAGCAGCCTTCACCTCAGGGGAAACTATGGCTACACCTTC.

This clonotype was counted a few times. The rearrangement joins TRBV12-3 or TRBV12-4 to TRBJ2-1, with unresolved D. V lost 3 bases and J lost 0, with 12 bases in between. This CDR3 has 16 residues. The CDR3 here is CASSLYPASSYNEQFF. CDR3 coding DNA: TGTGCCAGCAGTTTGTATCCGGCAAGCTCCTACAATGAGCAGTTCTTC.

This clonotype has only a few counts. The chain has TRBV6-1 and TRBJ2-1; 8 bases line up with TRBD1. The CDR3 consists of 15 residues. Germline lookup yields CDR1 MNHNS and CDR2 SASEGT. Trimming took 5 bases from V and 4 from J; bases not matched to a gene: 7. Here the CDR3 reads CASSLQGALYNEQFF. Written as DNA, the CDR3 is TGTGCCAGCAGTCTTCAGGGGGCCCTATACAATGAGCAGTTCTTC.

V is TRBV10-3 and J is TRBJ2-3, with a possible D match to TRBD1 (5 bases). Trimming took off 8 bases at V and 0 bases at J, with 12 bases between the two ends. The CDR3 runs 14 residues. Germline CDR1 reads ENHRY; CDR2 reads SYGVKD. CDR3 in DNA: TGTGCCATCCTGGACACCTTTAGCACAGATACGCAGTATTTT. It specifies CAILDTFSTDTQYF.

This clonotype was seen a handful of times. The rearrangement uses TRBV6-1 and TRBJ2-1, with D maybe TRBD1 (6 bases). Germline CDR1 MNHNS, CDR2 SASEGT. This CDR3 has 17 amino acids. The V end lost 6 bases, the J end lost 7 bases, and 25 bases lay between the germline ends. The CDR3 DNA is TGTGCCAGCAGCTCGAAAAGACAGGTTTTAATAGGGAATGAGCAGTTCTTC. Protein sequence: CASSSKRQVLIGNEQFF.

This clonotype was seen once. This rearrangement joins TRBV14 to TRBJ2-1; TRBD2 matches at 11 bases. Looked up from germline, CDR1 is SGHDN and CDR2 is FVKESK. The J segment lost 10 bases and the V segment lost 4 bases, leaving 6 bases of the junction unmatched. This CDR3 spans 14 amino acids. CDR3 coding DNA: TGTGCCAGCAGCCCGGGACTAGCGGTGGTAGAGCAGTTCTTC. This sequence encodes CASSPGLAVVEQFF.

V usage is TRBV5-1 and J usage is TRBJ2-7, with D tentatively TRBD1 (6 bases). This CDR3 is 13 amino acids long. From germline, CDR1 is SGHRS and CDR2 YFSETQ. V was pared by 4 bases and J by 4 bases, with 12 bases between. The CDR3 nucleotides read TGCGCCAGCAGCCAATACGGACAGTACGAGCAGTACTTC. Its protein is CASSQYGQYEQYF.

The rearrangement joins TRBV7-7 to TRBJ2-3, with TRBD1 matching over 9 bases. From germline, CDR1 is SSHAT and CDR2 FNYEAQ (reference sequence). The CDR3 spans 15 residues. The J segment lost 3 bases and the V segment lost 5 bases, leaving 6 bases of the junction unmatched. CDR3 amino acids: CASSRGTGPTDTQYF. The CDR3 DNA sequence: TGTGCCAGCAGCCGAGGGACAGGGCCTACAGATACGCAGTATTTT.

Many counts were recorded for this clonotype. The chain combines TRBV29-1 with TRBJ1-2; 7 bases line up with TRBD1. There are 12 residues in the CDR3. Germline trimming cut 3 bases from V and 4 bases from J; bases unmatched to any gene: 2. Germline values: CDR1 SQVTM, CDR2 ANQGSEA. The chain's CDR3 is CSVEEGAYGYTF. DNA of the CDR3: TGCAGCGTTGAGGAGGGGGCCTATGGCTACACCTTC.

This clonotype appeared a few times. The V and J genes are TRBV6-5 and TRBJ2-5; the D call may be TRBD1 or TRBD2 (5 bases each). The CDR3 sequence is 15 residues long. Germline CDR1 and CDR2: MNHEY and SVGAGI. V was shortened by 2 bases and J by 4 bases, with 14 bases between the two germline ends. The CDR3 loop is CASSYSLTGGETQYF. For the CDR3, the DNA is TGTGCCAGCAGTTACAGTCTCACTGGGGGAGAGACCCAGTACTTC.